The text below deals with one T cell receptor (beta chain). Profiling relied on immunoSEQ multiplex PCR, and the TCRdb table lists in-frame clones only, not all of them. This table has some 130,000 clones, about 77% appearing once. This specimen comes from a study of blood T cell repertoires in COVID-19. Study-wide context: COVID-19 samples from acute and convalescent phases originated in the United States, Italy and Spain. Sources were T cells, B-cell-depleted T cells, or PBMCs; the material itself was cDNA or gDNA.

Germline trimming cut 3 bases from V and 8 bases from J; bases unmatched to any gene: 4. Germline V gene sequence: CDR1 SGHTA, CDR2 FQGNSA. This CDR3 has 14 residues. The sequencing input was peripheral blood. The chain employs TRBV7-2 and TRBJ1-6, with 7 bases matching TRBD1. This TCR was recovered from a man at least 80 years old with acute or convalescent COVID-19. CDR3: CASSLGQSHSPLHF. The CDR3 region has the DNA TGTGCCAGCAGCTTGGGACAGTCTCATTCACCCCTCCACTTT.